Presented here are 19 T cell receptor beta chains from one specimen sequenced in a study of molecular identifiers for immune sequencing clone quantification. TCRdb reprocessed the PCR reads via MiXCR and lists one record per CDR3 protein. Of under 65,000 distinct CDR3 sequences listed, around 25% were seen once; the top ten hold 1.5% to 2%. The sample was naive CD8+ T cells from blood, with Jurkat cell RNA spiked in. Noted subset: FACS-sorted CD8+CD4-CCR7+CD45RA+ naive T cells. These receptors originate from a human donor in good health. Some libraries in this study had Jurkat cell RNA spiked in.

In its sample, this clonotype was seen many times. V and J are TRBV5-1 and TRBJ2-2; D not resolved. This CDR3 contains 14 residues. Germline V gene data show CDR1 as SGHRS and CDR2 as YFSETQ. V lost 0 bases and J 1 base, leaving 4 bases between the germline ends. CDR3 region: CASSLAVNTGELFF. CDR3 nucleotide sequence: TGCGCCAGCAGCTTGGCCGTGAACACCGGGGAGCTGTTTTTT.

This clonotype was observed many times. J is TRBJ2-2 and V is TRBV20-1; D is perhaps TRBD2 (6 bases). V was cut by 6 bases and J by 3 bases, with 11 bases left in between. CDR1 is DFQATT and CDR2 is SNEGSKA in the germline V gene (reference sequence). This CDR3 spans 13 amino acids. The CDR3 here is CSARLDYTGELFF. CDR3 in DNA: TGCAGTGCCAGACTAGACTACACCGGGGAGCTGTTTTTT.

This clonotype was seen many times. V and J are TRBV7-2 and TRBJ2-7; TRBD1 agrees at 7 bases. This CDR3 is 13 amino acids long. The junction had 0 bases not matched to a gene; V was cut back by 1 base and J by 3 bases. Germline V CDR1 and CDR2: SGHTA, FQGNSA. CDR3 protein: CASSLGTGYEQYF. In DNA, the CDR3 is TGTGCCAGCAGCTTAGGGACAGGCTACGAGCAGTACTTC.

This chain links TRBV27 with TRBJ2-5; D is uncertain. This CDR3 has 13 residues. Trimming cost V 6 bases and J 2 bases, with 10 bases left between them. Germline V lookup: CDR1 MNHEY, CDR2 SMNVEV (reference sequence). The CDR3 sequence is CASSSHYQETQYF. The CDR3 nucleotides are TGTGCCAGCAGCTCACATTATCAAGAGACCCAGTACTTC.

The table lists this clonotype with many counts. V usage is TRBV10-3 and J usage is TRBJ2-5; D may be TRBD2 (5 bases). Per germline, CDR1 ENHRY and CDR2 SYGVKD. The CDR3 is 14 residues long. Trimming took off 2 bases at V and 4 bases at J, with 11 bases between the two ends. The CDR3 sequence is CAISEVGVRETQYF. The CDR3 DNA sequence: TGTGCCATCAGTGAGGTCGGGGTGCGAGAGACCCAGTACTTC.

Only one count was recorded for this clonotype. A much larger clone is a single base away; this may be a read error. The chain recombines TRBV19 with TRBJ1-1; D is ambiguous. The CDR3 contains 13 residues. Germline CDR1 is LNHDA and CDR2 is SQIVND (reference sequence). The CDR3 nucleotides read TGTGCCAGTAGTACCGCCTCGAACATTGAAGCTTTCTTT. Translation gives CASSTASNIEAFF.

This clonotype was recorded many times. V gene TRBV24-1 combines with J gene TRBJ1-1; D unresolved. Trimming removed 9 bases from V and 1 base from J, with 11 bases in between. Germline V CDR1 and CDR2: KGHDR, SFDVKD. The CDR3 is 13 residues long. CDR3 nucleotides: TGTGCCACCGCGGCCGGGCCGAACACTGAAGCTTTCTTT. The encoded protein is CATAAGPNTEAFF.

This clonotype was seen many times. The rearrangement joins TRBV30 to TRBJ2-7; 15 nucleotides line up with TRBD2. The CDR3 loop spans 17 amino acids. Germline lookup yields CDR1 GTSNPN and CDR2 SVGIG (reference sequence). V gave up 0 bases and J gave up 6 bases; unmatched junction bases: 9. The CDR3 sequence: CAWSVNPVGLAGGEQYF. The CDR3 bases are TGTGCCTGGAGTGTAAACCCTGTGGGACTAGCGGGGGGCGAGCAGTACTTC.

This clonotype was recorded many times. The CDR3 DNA reads TGCGCCAGCAGCCACCTTTATGCAGGGAAGAACACTGAAGCTTTCTTT. Protein sequence: CASSHLYAGKNTEAFF. This chain uses TRBV4-1 with TRBJ1-1; D perhaps matches TRBD1 (5 bases). The V end was cut by 3 bases, the J end by 1 base, with 15 bases between. Germline CDR1 is MGHRA and CDR2 is YSYEKL. The CDR3 is 16 amino acids.

Many counts were recorded for this clonotype. The genes are TRBV19 and TRBJ2-3; unclear D gene. The V gene lost 2 bases and the J gene lost 8 bases, with 11 bases spanning the gap. The germline V gene has CDR1 LNHDA and CDR2 SQIVND (reference sequence). This CDR3 is 13 amino acids long. The CDR3 DNA reads as TGTGCCAGTAGTATACACGGGTGGGCTACGCAGTATTTT. It codes for CASSIHGWATQYF.

For this clonotype: Germline and junction disagree at one end, which may indicate a read error. The chain links TRBV10-3 to TRBJ2-3; the D gene is possibly TRBD1 (5 bases). Germline V gives CDR1 ENHRY, CDR2 SYGVKD. The CDR3 covers 14 residues. The CDR3 loop reads CAISESIGADTQYF. In DNA, the CDR3 is TGTGCCATCAGTGAGTCGATAGGGGCAGATACACAGTATTTT.

This clonotype was recorded at least ten times. The V gene is TRBV7-9, the J gene TRBJ2-3; no clear D. This CDR3 region has 16 residues. Germline lookup yields CDR1 SEHNR and CDR2 FQNEAQ (reference sequence). V was shortened by 5 bases and J by 2 bases, with 17 bases between the two germline ends. As DNA, the CDR3 is TGTGCCAGCAGCCGGACCGACAACTTCTACACAGATACGCAGTATTTT. It encodes CASSRTDNFYTDTQYF.

With regard to this clonotype: A much bigger clone sits one base away, suggesting this may be a read error. The chain couples TRBV4-1 to TRBJ2-7; D not certain. The germline CDR1 and CDR2 sequences are MGHRA and YSYEKL. The CDR3 covers 14 residues. Trimming left V 4 bases short and J 5 bases short, with 15 bases between. As DNA, the CDR3 is TGCGCCAGCAGCCTAGGCTGGGGTAGGAACGAGCAGTACTTC. Its protein product is CASSLGWGRNEQYF.

This clonotype was picked up one time. With a much larger clone just one base away, this may be a read error. J is TRBJ2-7 and V is TRBV13; 12 nucleotides agree with TRBD2. The V gene end was trimmed by 4 bases and the J gene end by 9 bases; junction bases not matched to a gene: 13. CDR1 is PRHDT, CDR2 FYEKMQ, per germline (reference sequence). The CDR3 contains 16 residues. CDR3 sequence (DNA): TGTGCCAGCAGCTGGACTAGCGGGACGTCCGGGCACGCGCAGTACTTC. This sequence encodes CASSWTSGTSGHAQYF.

The J gene is TRBJ2-5, the V gene TRBV4-1, with 7 nucleotides matching TRBD1. This CDR3 is 16 amino acids long. After removal of 0 bases from V and 1 base from J, the junction contained 5 bases not matched to a gene. The V gene's germline CDR1 is MGHRA and CDR2 YSYEKL. DNA of the CDR3: TGCGCCAGCAGCCAAGAGACCAGGGGGTTCCAAGAGACCCAGTACTTC. This translates into CASSQETRGFQETQYF.

This clonotype appeared many times. The rearrangement links TRBV29-1 to TRBJ2-5, with D maybe TRBD2 (6 bases). Germline-derived CDR1 and CDR2 are SQVTM and ANQGSEA. This CDR3 is built from 15 residues. With 7 bases removed from V and 5 bases from J, the gap between germline ends came to 23 bases. The CDR3 protein is CSAPPGRRVPETQYF. CDR3 in DNA: TGCAGCGCCCCCCCTGGGAGGCGGGTCCCCGAGACCCAGTACTTC. Variable domain in full (rest from reference TRBV29-1 and TRBJ2-5): SAVISQKPSRDICQRGTSLTIQCQVDSQVTMMFWYRQQPGQSLTLIATANQGSEATYESGFVIDKFPISRPNLTFSTLTVSNMSPEDSSIYLCSAPPGRRVPETQYFGPGTRLLVL.

This clonotype was detected a few times. This chain joins TRBV20-1 and TRBJ2-3; 9 nucleotides line up with TRBD1. In germline, CDR1 is DFQATT, CDR2 SNEGSKA (reference sequence). The V and J ends lost 5 bases and 5 bases, in that order; junction bases with no gene match: 8. CDR3 length equals 14 residues. The chain's CDR3 is CSAPGTGLGDTQYF. Here the CDR3 DNA reads TGCAGTGCTCCCGGGACAGGGCTTGGAGATACGCAGTATTTT.

The table lists this clonotype with a few counts. The chain couples TRBV27 to TRBJ1-1; D unclear. CDR1 is MNHEY and CDR2 is SMNVEV in the germline V gene (reference sequence). The CDR3 runs 13 residues. With 5 bases removed from V and 1 base from J, the gap between germline ends came to 8 bases. The DNA for the CDR3 is TGTGCCAGCAGTCACGGGCCGAACACTGAAGCTTTCTTT. It yields the protein CASSHGPNTEAFF.

At least ten counts were recorded for this clonotype. The V gene is TRBV7-9, the J gene TRBJ2-2, with 10 bases matching TRBD1. The germline V gene encodes CDR1 SEHNR and CDR2 FQNEAQ (reference sequence). V lost 4 bases and J lost 4; bases outside the gene matches: 6. This CDR3 region has 16 residues. The CDR3 DNA reads TGTGCCAGCAGCTCTCGGACAGGGGGTACCACCGGGGAGCTGTTTTTT. Protein product: CASSSRTGGTTGELFF.